The T cell receptor beta chain described here comes from a study of T cells in Graves' hyperthyroidism and ophthalmopathy. Broader study findings: The model foresaw ophthalmopathy a median around 6 months prior to onset. Through a model of 13 V-J features, ophthalmopathy was separated from stable hyperthyroidism.

Extraction of PBMCs used around 9.6 ml of fresh peripheral blood. What was amplified from RNA transcripts were TCR beta CDR3 regions. The TCR CDR3 was amplified in a first-round RT-PCR using the HTBI primer set. TCRdb re-called the multiplex PCR reads through MiXCR, storing one row per CDR3 protein. The sample carries around 440,000 distinct CDR3 sequences, 15% to 18% recorded once. This clonotype was detected only a few times. Its specificity is not known. The specimen sequenced was blood. This clonotype was obtained from a woman under 30 with Graves' hyperthyroidism.

CDR3 sequence: CASSDGQDEKLFF. The DNA for the CDR3 is TGTGCCAGCTCAGACGGACAGGATGAAAAACTGTTTTTT. J is TRBJ1-4 and V is TRBV18; 7 nucleotides agree with TRBD1. CDR3 size: 13 residues. J gave up 6 bases and V 5 bases, and 3 bases lay outside the gene matches. CDR1 and CDR2 from the germline V gene are KGHSH and LQKENI.